What follows are 9 T cell receptor beta chains derived from one specimen sequenced in a study of T cell changes during pregnancy in multiple sclerosis. Clones were read by immunoSEQ multiplex PCR, and TCRdb kept only the in-frame ones, dropping some. Here the sample spans tens of thousands of clones, 92% being singletons. Material: peripheral blood, obtained in the third trimester of pregnancy. The receptors stem from a female donor in good health, enrolled as a control in a pregnancy study.

The genes are TRBV5-5 and TRBJ1-3; possibly TRBD1 for D (5 bases). V shed 5 bases and J shed 0 bases, with 9 bases lying between them. The germline gives CDR1 SGHKS, CDR2 YYEKEE (reference sequence). The CDR3 extends over 14 amino acids. The CDR3 region is CASRGLYSGNTIYF. The CDR3 nucleotides read TGTGCCAGCAGGGGACTATACTCTGGAAACACCATATATTTT.

The chain links TRBV4-3 to TRBJ2-3; D is perhaps TRBD1 (6 bases). The germline V and J ends were trimmed by 1 base and 4 bases, with 15 bases remaining between them. The CDR3 is 16 amino acids. In germline, CDR1 is LGHNA, CDR2 YSLEER. Here the CDR3 DNA reads TGCGCCAGCAGCCAAGCGACAGGAATTTACGCAGATACGCAGTATTTT. Encoded protein: CASSQATGIYADTQYF.

The J gene is TRBJ1-2, the V gene TRBV11-2; 11 positions match TRBD1. This CDR3 has 17 residues. V shed 0 bases and J 12 bases; nucleotides not matched to a gene: 15. Germline V gene sequence: CDR1 SGHAT, CDR2 FQNNGV. CDR3 nucleotide sequence: TGTGCCAGCAGCTTAGAAATTGGTCCCTGGACAGGGGGCGGGGACACCTTC. It encodes CASSLEIGPWTGGGDTF.

The rearrangement uses TRBV28 and TRBJ2-3, with 7 bases matching TRBD1. CDR1 and CDR2 from the germline V gene are MDHEN and SYDVKM. The trim removed 5 bases at V and 2 bases at J, leaving 10 bases unmatched. The CDR3 contains 16 residues. The DNA for the CDR3 is TGTGCCAGCAGTCCTTACTCCGGGACAGTCACAGATACGCAGTATTTT. Translation gives CASSPYSGTVTDTQYF.

V gene TRBV7-8 combines with J gene TRBJ1-2, with D maybe TRBD1 (6 bases). The germline V and J ends were trimmed by 5 bases and 2 bases, with 9 bases remaining between them. CDR1 is SGHVS, CDR2 FQNEAQ, per germline. The CDR3 is 13 residues long. CDR3 sequence reads: CASSLGQNYGYTF. The CDR3 nucleotides read TGTGCCAGCAGCCTCGGACAGAACTATGGCTACACCTTC.

The DNA for the CDR3 is TGTGCCAGCATCGCGGACAGGGCGGTGTTGGTATGGTCTGAAGCTTTCTTT. It specifies CASIADRAVLVWSEAFF. J is TRBJ1-1 and V is TRBV5-8, with 8 nucleotides matching TRBD1. From germline, CDR1 is SGHTS and CDR2 YDEGEE. This CDR3 contains 17 residues. Trimming at V came to 6 bases and at J to 6 bases, leaving 19 bases not matched to a gene.

This rearrangement joins TRBV6-1 to TRBJ1-2; TRBD1 might be the D (5 bases). The V gene's germline CDR1 is MNHNS and CDR2 SASEGT. The V end lost 6 bases, the J end lost 6 bases, and 14 bases lay between the germline ends. The length of the CDR3 is 13 residues. The CDR3 loop is CASRVTAGDGYTF. In DNA, the CDR3 is TGTGCCAGCAGGGTGACGGCGGGGGATGGCTACACCTTC.

The rearrangement links TRBV18 to TRBJ1-5; D is undetermined. The CDR3 is 14 residues long. Germline V gene lookup returns CDR1 KGHSH and CDR2 LQKENI. The germline V and J ends were trimmed by 3 bases and 8 bases, with 14 bases remaining between them. The CDR3 DNA is TGTGCCAGCTCACCCCGAGTCGCCGGGGAGCCCCAGCATTTT. It specifies CASSPRVAGEPQHF.

The rearrangement links TRBV4-2 to TRBJ2-2; TRBD1 is a possible D gene (5 bases). The germline gives CDR1 LGHNA, CDR2 YNFKEQ. This CDR3 contains 13 residues. V dropped 3 bases and J dropped 5 bases, with 7 bases sitting between them. The CDR3 reads CASSQTETGELFF. The CDR3 bases are TGTGCCAGCAGCCAGACAGAGACCGGGGAGCTGTTTTTT.